This T cell receptor (beta chain) was sequenced for a study of graft-versus-host responses after intestinal transplantation (dated by TCRdb to the early 2020s). Describing the broader study: The transplants that recipients got were multivisceral, liver-intestinal, or isolated intestinal. Every recipient was given anti-thymocyte globulin induction, followed by around three years of maintenance tacrolimus and steroids. Bulk TCR-beta CDR3 sequencing was used to track graft-versus-host and host-versus-graft alloreactive T cell clones in the graft, circulation and bone marrow after intestinal transplantation. To identify alloreactive clones, pre-transplant mixed lymphocyte reaction products were sequenced and then compared with unstimulated pre-transplant donor and recipient T cells. Of the 20 to 25 intestinal transplant recipients enrolled in the cohort, one of whom was a retransplant, a few patients without pretransplant specimens were excluded. Donor T cell macrochimerism was defined as a peak of at least 4% donor T cells among recipient peripheral blood mononuclear cells. Rather than being sequenced by the commercial service, samples from a few later patients were sequenced in-house on an Illumina MiSeq and processed with MiXCR.

What this sample's time point label stands for: cells obtained before transplantation from donor or recipient. CD3+CD4+ and CD3+CD8+ populations were FACS-sorted from unstimulated pre-transplant donor and recipient cells taken from spleen or lymph nodes. The library was built by means of the immunoSEQ multiplex PCR assay. In most patients, genomic DNA was isolated using the Qiagen DNeasy Blood and Tissue Kit and sent frozen to Adaptive Biotechnologies for TCR sequencing. High-throughput TCR-beta CDR3 sequencing of genomic DNA from most patients was performed by Adaptive Biotechnologies. In the source study's methods: TCR sequencing data for 18 patients were retrieved from Adaptive's ImmunoSEQ software; a few other patients were processed with MiXCR and VDJtools. To correct CD4 versus CD8 sorting errors, sequences present in both subsets at a frequency ratio below 5:1 were removed. Because the origin of CDR3 nucleotide sequences shared between donor and recipient could not be assigned, those sequences were removed. To count as alloreactive, a clone needed at least 2-fold expansion over unstimulated cells and a minimum CFSE-low frequency of 0.002% (template counts) or 0.001% (read counts). Clones were considered mappable if detected in sequenced pre-transplant spleen, lymph node, or MLR CFSE-low populations of the donor or recipient. Cumulative frequency of alloreactive clones was calculated as a percentage of all sequences weighted by copy number. Drawn from immuneACCESS, this table holds only the in-frame rearrangements with V and J called that TCRdb kept. Clones are partly lost; checked studies trace under half to an unresolved V gene and leave the rest unexplained. That table gives V, J and clone size, and the DNA gave D and trimming. The sample table records 81,000 or so clones; 85% to 95% of these occur just once. The top ten clones comprise around 1.2% of the sample.

Overall study outcomes, separate from this receptor: Early after transplant, peak levels of circulating GvH clones were associated with declines in HvG clones. In the allografts of patients with donor T cell macrochimerism, GvH to HvG T cell clonal ratios were high. Conclusions were limited by the relatively low number and heterogeneity of intestinal transplant patients. GvH clones were detected in recipient bone marrow, and some of these GvH clones were observed earlier in ileal mucosa or blood, consistent with an intestinal mucosal origin.

In regard to this clone: There is no known antigen for this receptor. Base-call qualities are not available, and no considerably larger clone is one nucleotide away.

Sequencing used unstimulated CD8+ T cells sorted from spleen or lymph node cells, obtained before transplant. This clonotype was obtained from a human donor who was the organ donor for an intestinal transplant.

The DNA is TGTGCCAGCAGCCTAATCGGACAGGGCATTAACACCATATATTTT. The translation is CASSLIGQGINTIYF. The V and J segments used are TRBV2 and TRBJ1-3; 8 central nucleotides agree with TRBD1. After removal of 6 bases from V and 7 bases from J, the junction retains 11 bases not matched to a gene. The germline V gene provides CDR1 SNHLY and CDR2 FYNNEI. Measured from the cysteine to the phenylalanine, the CDR3 is 15 residues long. The sequence is cut down to CDR3 DNA, 45 bases in frame from base 1. The variable domain in full, with residues beyond the CDR3 obtained from the reference TRBV2 and TRBJ1-3 genes, is EPEVTQTPSHQVTQMGQEVILRCVPISNHLYFYWYRQILGQKVEFLVSFYNNEISEKSEIFDDQFSVERPDGSNFTLKIRSTKLEDSAMYFCASSLIGQGINTIYFGEGSWLTVV.